This TCR beta chain was identified in a study of T cell responses to AZD1222 COVID-19 vaccine. V dropped 3 bases and J dropped 2 bases, with 7 bases sitting between them. Germline V lookup: CDR1 DFQATT, CDR2 SNEGSKA (reference sequence). The CDR3 extends over 12 amino acids. TCRdb's copy holds only in-frame clones and misses some; the assay was immunoSEQ multiplex PCR. The data show 150,000 to 200,000 clones, 91% seen once. The receptor was derived from an adult in good health. Sequenced material: peripheral blood, taken on day 0 of AZD1222 vaccination. The chain links TRBV20-1 to TRBJ1-1; D remains unclear. Here the CDR3 DNA reads TGCAGTGCTAGTTGGCCTAACACTGAAGCTTTCTTT. Translated: CSASWPNTEAFF.